Listed here are 25 T cell receptor beta chains from one sample, sequenced in a study of T cells in Graves' hyperthyroidism and ophthalmopathy. Researchers took RNA transcripts and amplified the TCR beta CDR3 regions from them. Primed by the HTBI set, a first-round RT-PCR was run on the TCR CDR3. TCRdb called the multiplex PCR reads again in MiXCR, with one record for every CDR3 protein. The table lists around 500,000 distinct CDR3 sequences, about 15% of them singletons. The source material was blood. The source of these receptors is a woman younger than 35 with Graves' hyperthyroidism.

This clonotype was picked up a small number of times. This rearrangement joins TRBV29-1 to TRBJ2-4; D possibly corresponds to TRBD2 (5 bases). Germline V gives CDR1 SQVTM, CDR2 ANQGSEA. The CDR3 covers 14 residues. With 6 bases removed from V and 8 bases from J, the gap between germline ends came to 20 bases. The CDR3 sequence is CSVAKRKGEDIQYF. In DNA, the CDR3 is TGCAGCGTCGCAAAGCGGAAAGGAGAGGACATTCAGTACTTC.

Many counts were recorded for this clonotype. The chain carries TRBV28 and TRBJ1-6, with no clear D. V lost 2 bases and J 5 bases, leaving 13 bases between the germline ends. From germline, CDR1 is MDHEN and CDR2 SYDVKM. The CDR3 sequence is 16 residues long. The CDR3 DNA is TGTGCCAGCAGTTTAATCGGGTTGAAAGATAATTCACCCCTCCACTTT. Translation gives CASSLIGLKDNSPLHF.

This clonotype has only a few counts. The J gene is TRBJ2-1, the V gene TRBV7-9; 10 nucleotides match TRBD2. Germline CDR1 reads SEHNR; CDR2 reads FQNEAQ (reference sequence). The CDR3 has 15 amino acids. With V trimmed by 2 bases and J by 9 bases, 7 bases remained unmatched. CDR3 region: CASSLFGAGGGEQFF. CDR3 DNA sequence: TGTGCCAGCAGCTTATTCGGAGCGGGAGGGGGTGAGCAGTTCTTC.

At least ten counts were recorded for this clonotype. V and J are TRBV12-5 and TRBJ2-2; 9 bases are a match to TRBD2. With 5 bases clipped from V and 5 bases from J, the junction kept 6 bases outside the gene matches. Germline V lookup: CDR1 LGHNT, CDR2 FRNRAP. The CDR3 length is 15 residues. The CDR3 is CASGIAGEVTGELFF. The CDR3 DNA follows: TGTGCTAGTGGTATAGCGGGAGAGGTGACCGGGGAGCTGTTTTTT.

The V call is TRBV6-5, the J call TRBJ1-3, with D unresolved. Trimming stripped 5 bases from V and 0 bases from J, with 11 bases between. Per the germline V gene, CDR1 is MNHEY and CDR2 is SVGAGI. CDR3 length equals 15 residues. DNA of the CDR3: TGTGCCAGCAGTCGGCCTGATAGCTCTGGAAACACCATATATTTT. This encodes CASSRPDSSGNTIYF.

This clonotype has a count of ten or more. The gene calls are TRBV12-3 or TRBV12-4 and TRBJ1-5, with 11 bases lining up with TRBD1. V was pared by 0 bases and J by 2 bases, with 12 bases of the junction left unmatched. The CDR3 has 20 residues. The CDR3 sequence is CASSLALIRDRGEGNQPQHF. The CDR3 coding sequence is TGTGCCAGCAGTTTAGCGCTAATCCGGGACAGGGGGGAAGGCAATCAGCCCCAGCATTTT.

This clonotype has a count of ten or more. The chain is built from TRBV2 and TRBJ2-5; 7 bases map to TRBD2. The CDR3 is 14 amino acids. The germline V gene has CDR1 SNHLY and CDR2 FYNNEI. J gave up 5 bases and V 4 bases, and 7 bases lay outside the gene matches. In nucleotides, the CDR3 is TGTGCCAGCAGTGGAGAAACTAGCGTGGAGACCCAGTACTTC. Translated: CASSGETSVETQYF.

This clonotype was seen at least ten times. The chain links TRBV3-1 to TRBJ2-5; 12 nucleotides align to TRBD1. Germline assignment: CDR1 LGHDT and CDR2 YNNKEL (reference sequence). This CDR3 region has 15 residues. The J segment lost 6 bases and the V segment lost 7 bases, leaving 9 bases of the junction unmatched. The CDR3: CASTTGTGGRKTQYF. In DNA, the CDR3 is TGTGCCAGCACCACCGGGACAGGGGGCAGGAAGACCCAGTACTTC.

This clonotype was recorded many times. V usage is TRBV7-9 and J usage is TRBJ2-3; D might be TRBD1 or TRBD2, each matching 5 bases. CDR3 length: 14 amino acids. Trimming took 2 bases from V and 1 from J, leaving 7 bases between them. The germline gives CDR1 SEHNR, CDR2 FQNEAQ (reference sequence). CDR3 DNA: TGTGCCAGCAGCTTAAGGGACCGCACAGATACGCAGTATTTT. Protein sequence: CASSLRDRTDTQYF.

The rearrangement joins TRBV7-3 to TRBJ2-1; TRBD2 might be the D (6 bases). The V and J ends lost 1 base and 2 bases respectively, with 15 bases between them. Germline CDR1 SGHTA, CDR2 FQGTGA. The length of the CDR3 is 17 residues. The CDR3 is CASSLIGGGEAYNEQFF. CDR3 nucleotides: TGTGCCAGCAGCTTAATAGGCGGTGGGGAGGCCTACAATGAGCAGTTCTTC.

About this clonotype itself: A much bigger clone sits one base away, suggesting this may be a read error. This chain connects TRBV6-4 to TRBJ2-1; the D call may be TRBD1 or TRBD2 (5 bases each). The end of the DNA aligns better with TRBJ2-7, so the J call may be wrong. This CDR3 contains 13 residues. The germline CDR1 and CDR2 sequences are MRHNA and SNTAGT. CDR3 sequence: CASSGPTDNEQYF. The CDR3 nucleotides are TGTGCCAGCTCGGGACCAACGGACAATGAGCAGTACTTC.

This clonotype was seen only a few times. V is TRBV29-1 and J is TRBJ2-5, with 10 positions matching TRBD2. After removal of 6 bases from V and 4 bases from J, the junction contained 8 bases not matched to a gene. This CDR3 spans 14 amino acids. Looked up from germline, CDR1 is SQVTM and CDR2 is ANQGSEA. In nucleotides, the CDR3 is TGCAGCGTACGGACTAGCGGTCGAGTAGAGACCCAGTACTTC. It is translated as CSVRTSGRVETQYF.

The chain employs TRBV6-1 and TRBJ1-3; no clear D. This CDR3 contains 15 residues. Looked up from germline, CDR1 is MNHNS and CDR2 is SASEGT. Trimming took 5 bases from V and 1 from J, leaving 12 bases between them. The CDR3 spells CASSYTPGSGNTIYF. CDR3 coding DNA: TGTGCCAGCAGTTATACCCCTGGATCTGGAAACACCATATATTTT.

This clonotype was recorded many times. The genes are TRBV12-3 or TRBV12-4 and TRBJ1-1; D gene uncertain. The V end lost 3 bases, the J end lost 3 bases, and 8 bases lay between the germline ends. The CDR3 has 13 amino acids. The CDR3 bases are TGTGCCAGCAGTTTCCTGACGGACACTGAAGCTTTCTTT. Encoded protein: CASSFLTDTEAFF.

This clonotype was counted only a few times. This chain joins TRBV7-9 and TRBJ2-2; 7 bases agree with TRBD1. The CDR3 is 16 amino acids. Per the germline V gene, CDR1 is SEHNR and CDR2 is FQNEAQ (reference sequence). V was pared by 4 bases and J by 6 bases, with 11 bases of the junction left unmatched. CDR3 region: CASSSNRGSIPGELFF. The CDR3 coding sequence is TGTGCCAGCAGCTCAAACAGGGGTAGTATCCCCGGGGAGCTGTTTTTT.

The chain has TRBV20-1 and TRBJ2-1; 10 bases fit TRBD2. The CDR3 consists of 15 residues. Unmatched junction bases numbered 4, after V lost 5 bases and J lost 0 bases. Germline CDR1 and CDR2: DFQATT and SNEGSKA (reference sequence). In nucleotides, the CDR3 is TGCAGTGCTGCAGCTAGCGGGAGCTCCTACAATGAGCAGTTCTTC. This encodes CSAAASGSSYNEQFF.

This clonotype showed up many times. The chain carries TRBV13 and TRBJ2-7, with TRBD2 matching over 8 bases. The CDR3 totals 13 residues. Germline V lookup: CDR1 PRHDT, CDR2 FYEKMQ (reference sequence). The V gene end was trimmed by 6 bases and the J gene end by 2 bases; junction bases not matched to a gene: 3. The CDR3 DNA reads as TGTGCCAGCAGGCGAGCGGGAGCCTACGAGCAGTACTTC. Its translation: CASRRAGAYEQYF.

The chain uses TRBV12-5 and TRBJ2-1; D is possibly TRBD2 (6 bases). The germline V gene has CDR1 LGHNT and CDR2 FRNRAP. The length of the CDR3 is 16 residues. Trimming removed 0 bases at V and 8 bases at J, with 17 bases between. As DNA, the CDR3 is TGTGCTAGTGGTTTGGTATTTGGGGGGTCAGGCGATGAGCAGTTCTTC. Translating gives CASGLVFGGSGDEQFF.

Comment on this clonotype: The junction differs from germline at one of its ends, possibly a read error. The chain employs TRBV20-1 and TRBJ1-4; 9 nucleotides align to TRBD1. Germline loops: CDR1 DFQATT, CDR2 SNEGSKA (reference sequence). This CDR3 comprises 15 residues. CDR3: CSTRDPTGGNEKLFF. In DNA form, the CDR3 reads TGCAGTACTAGAGATCCGACAGGGGGTAATGAAAAACTGTTTTTT.

This chain uses TRBV28 with TRBJ2-3, with unresolved D. Germline V gives CDR1 MDHEN, CDR2 SYDVKM. This CDR3 region has 14 residues. V gave up 6 bases and J gave up 1 base, with 11 bases separating them. CDR3 DNA: TGTGCCAGCAGCCCTCTCCGCGGCACAGATACGCAGTATTTT. It translates to CASSPLRGTDTQYF. The whole variable domain, remainder taken from reference TRBV28 and TRBJ2-3, is DVKVTQSSRYLVKRTGEKVFLECVQDMDHENMFWYRQDPGLGLRLIYFSYDVKMKEKGDIPEGYSVSREKKERFSLILESASTNQTSMYLCASSPLRGTDTQYFGPGTRLTVL.

The rearrangement uses TRBV20-1 and TRBJ2-1, with D perhaps TRBD2 (5 bases). Germline loops: CDR1 DFQATT, CDR2 SNEGSKA (reference sequence). Trimming took off 3 bases at V and 6 bases at J, with 6 bases between the two ends. This CDR3 contains 11 residues. The CDR3 protein is CSARAGNEQFF. The CDR3 DNA reads as TGCAGTGCTAGGGCGGGCAATGAGCAGTTCTTC.

A few counts support this clonotype. The chain recombines TRBV7-8 with TRBJ1-4; D not resolved. Deletions cut 3 bases from V and 8 bases from J, with 10 bases between. Germline CDR1 reads SGHVS; CDR2 reads FQNEAQ. The length of the CDR3 is 13 residues. In DNA form, the CDR3 reads TGTGCCAGCAGCTTCTTTATCGACGAAAAACTGTTTTTT. Translated: CASSFFIDEKLFF.

The chain is built from TRBV3-1 and TRBJ2-1; TRBD1 aligns across 7 bases. This CDR3 comprises 10 residues. From germline, CDR1 is LGHDT and CDR2 YNNKEL (reference sequence). With V trimmed by 6 bases and J by 16 bases, 6 bases remained unmatched. This CDR3 is CASRSTGRFF. In nucleotides, the CDR3 is TGTGCCAGCAGATCGACAGGGCGTTTCTTC.

The chain is built from TRBV4-1 and TRBJ2-1; D gene ambiguous. Germline CDR1 and CDR2: MGHRA and YSYEKL. Trimming took 2 bases from V and 8 from J, leaving 10 bases between them. The CDR3 has 13 residues. This chain's CDR3 is CASSQSFNYEQFF. The DNA of the CDR3 is TGCGCCAGCAGCCAATCGTTCAACTATGAGCAGTTCTTC.

At least ten counts were recorded for this clonotype. The genes are TRBV7-8 and TRBJ2-1; 7 bases match TRBD2. Germline CDR1 and CDR2: SGHVS and FQNEAQ. The CDR3 has 16 residues. The trim removed 5 bases at V and 7 bases at J, leaving 14 bases unmatched. CDR3 sequence (DNA): TGTGCCAGCAGCCGGAGCGGGACCCCCTATAGTAATGAGCAGTTCTTC. It yields the protein CASSRSGTPYSNEQFF.